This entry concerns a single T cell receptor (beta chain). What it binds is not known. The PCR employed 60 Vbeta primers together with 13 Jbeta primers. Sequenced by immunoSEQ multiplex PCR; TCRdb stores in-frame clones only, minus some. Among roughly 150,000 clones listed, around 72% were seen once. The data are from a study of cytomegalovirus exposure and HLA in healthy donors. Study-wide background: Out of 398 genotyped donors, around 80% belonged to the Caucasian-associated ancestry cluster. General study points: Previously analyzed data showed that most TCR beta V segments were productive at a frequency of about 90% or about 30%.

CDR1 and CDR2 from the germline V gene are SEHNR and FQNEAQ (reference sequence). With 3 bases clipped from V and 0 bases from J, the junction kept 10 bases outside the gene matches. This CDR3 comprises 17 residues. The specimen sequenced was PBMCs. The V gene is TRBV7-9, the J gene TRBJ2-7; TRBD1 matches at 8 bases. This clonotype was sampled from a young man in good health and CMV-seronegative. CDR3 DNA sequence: TGTGCCAGCAGCTTGGGTTACAGGGGGACTCCCTCCTACGAGCAGTACTTC. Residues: CASSLGYRGTPSYEQYF.